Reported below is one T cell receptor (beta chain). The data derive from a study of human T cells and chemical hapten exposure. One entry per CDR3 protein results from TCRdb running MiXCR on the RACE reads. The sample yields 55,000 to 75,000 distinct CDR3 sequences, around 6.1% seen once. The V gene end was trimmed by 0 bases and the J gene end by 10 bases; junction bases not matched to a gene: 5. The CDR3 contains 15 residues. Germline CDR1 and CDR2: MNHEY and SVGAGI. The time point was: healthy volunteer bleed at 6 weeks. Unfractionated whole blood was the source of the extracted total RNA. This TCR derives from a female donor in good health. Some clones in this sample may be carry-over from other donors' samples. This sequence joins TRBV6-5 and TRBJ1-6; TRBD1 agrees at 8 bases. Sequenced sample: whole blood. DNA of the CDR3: TGTGCCAGCAGTTACTCTATGCAGGGGGCATCACCCCTCCACTTT. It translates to CASSYSMQGASPLHF.